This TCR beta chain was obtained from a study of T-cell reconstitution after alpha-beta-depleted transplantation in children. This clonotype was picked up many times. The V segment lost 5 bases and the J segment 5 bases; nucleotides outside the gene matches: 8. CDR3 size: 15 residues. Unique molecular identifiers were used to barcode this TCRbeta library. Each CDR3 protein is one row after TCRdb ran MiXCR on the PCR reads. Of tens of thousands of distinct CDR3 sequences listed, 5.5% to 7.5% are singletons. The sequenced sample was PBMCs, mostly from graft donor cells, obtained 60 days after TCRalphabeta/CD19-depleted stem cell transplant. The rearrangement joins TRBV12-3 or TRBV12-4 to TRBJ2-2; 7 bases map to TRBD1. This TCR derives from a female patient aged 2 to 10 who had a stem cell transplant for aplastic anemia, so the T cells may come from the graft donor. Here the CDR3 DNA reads TGTGCCAGCAGTCGACCGGGACAGTCGACCGGGGAGCTGTTTTTT. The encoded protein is CASSRPGQSTGELFF.